The 12 T cell receptor beta chains in this list originate from one sample, sequenced in a study of CD8+ T cells in alopecia areata. After isolation, RNA underwent reverse transcription to generate cDNA as the sequencing template. Generated by immunoSEQ multiplex PCR, the TCRdb table keeps only in-frame clones and is missing some. This table holds roughly 140,000 clones, around half found once. The sample here was CD8+ T cells sorted from blood, taken at week 0. The receptors derive from a human donor with alopecia areata.

There are a few counts of this clone. One end of the junction fails to match germline, which may point to a read error. The gene calls are TRBV6-5 and TRBJ2-3; the match to TRBD2 covers 13 bases. The CDR3 covers 12 residues. Germline CDR1 reads MNHEY; CDR2 reads SVGAGI. CDR3 DNA sequence: TGTGCCAGCAGTTCGACTAGCGGGGGGCTCGATTTT. Protein product: CASSSTSGGLDF.

This clone showed up just a few times. The rearrangement joins TRBV9 to TRBJ1-2, with TRBD1 matching over 7 bases. V lost 3 bases and J lost 6; bases outside the gene matches: 5. The germline V gene has CDR1 SGDLS and CDR2 YYNGEE. The CDR3 is 13 amino acids. In DNA form, the CDR3 reads TGTGCCAGCAGCGGTAACAGGGGTAATGGCTACACCTTC. As protein: CASSGNRGNGYTF.

This clone was observed a handful of times. The J gene is TRBJ2-2, the V gene TRBV4-3; D uncertain. Trimming left V 0 bases short and J 8 bases short, with 7 bases between. The CDR3 covers 13 residues. Germline V CDR1 and CDR2: LGHNA, YSLEER. The CDR3 spells CASSQDRLGELFF. The CDR3 DNA reads TGCGCCAGCAGCCAAGATCGCCTGGGGGAGCTGTTTTTT.

This clone has more than one count but fewer than ten. The V gene is TRBV10-3, the J gene TRBJ1-5; the D is unclear. CDR3 length: 13 residues. Trimming took 3 bases from V and 3 from J, leaving 6 bases between them. Germline CDR1 ENHRY, CDR2 SYGVKD. This CDR3 is CAISDSYNQPQHF. In nucleotides, the CDR3 is TGTGCCATCAGTGATAGCTACAATCAGCCCCAGCATTTT.

This clone has only a few counts. The chain joins TRBV29-1 to TRBJ2-2; D not resolved. V was trimmed by 5 bases and J by 8 bases, leaving 9 bases between them. The CDR3 loop spans 11 amino acids. CDR1 and CDR2 (germline): SQVTM, ANQGSEA. CDR3 residues: CSVLRRGELFF. The CDR3 region has the DNA TGCAGCGTTTTACGGCGGGGGGAGCTGTTTTTT.

This sequence joins TRBV4-1 and TRBJ2-7, with D hard to call. CDR3 length: 12 amino acids. Between the trimmed V and J ends, which lost 1 base and 7 bases, there was a span of 8 bases. The germline V gene has CDR1 MGHRA and CDR2 YSYEKL. CDR3 in DNA: TGCGCCAGCAGCCAAGTAGGTGGGGAGCAGTACTTC. Translated: CASSQVGGEQYF.

The V and J genes are TRBV5-4 and TRBJ2-1, with D perhaps TRBD1 (6 bases). Germline CDR1 is SGHNT and CDR2 is YYREEE (reference sequence). The CDR3 is 14 amino acids. Trimming took off 0 bases at V and 7 bases at J, with 11 bases between the two ends. DNA for the CDR3: TGTGCCAGCAGCTTGGACAGGGCCGGGAATGAGCAGTTCTTC. It encodes CASSLDRAGNEQFF. The variable domain in full, completed from reference TRBV5-4 and TRBJ2-1, reads ETGVTQSPTHLIKTRGQQVTLRCSSQSGHNTVSWYQQALGQGPQFIFQYYREEENGRGNFPPRFSGLQFPNYSSELNVNALELDDSALYLCASSLDRAGNEQFFGPGTRLTVL.

The J gene is TRBJ1-5, the V gene TRBV29-1, with D tentatively TRBD1 (5 bases). The V end was cut by 7 bases, the J end by 0 bases, with 16 bases between. Germline V gives CDR1 SQVTM, CDR2 ANQGSEA. The CDR3 totals 15 residues. CDR3 loop: CSAKTGGGSNQPQHF. The CDR3 DNA reads TGCAGCGCTAAAACCGGGGGGGGTAGCAATCAGCCCCAGCATTTT.

The rearrangement links TRBV7-3 to TRBJ2-3; possibly TRBD2 for D (6 bases). This CDR3 has 14 amino acids. V was clipped by 5 bases and J by 3 bases, with 12 bases between them. Germline lookup yields CDR1 SGHTA and CDR2 FQGTGA. The CDR3 reads CASSLQRVTDTQYF. For the CDR3, the DNA is TGTGCCAGCAGCCTCCAGCGGGTTACAGATACGCAGTATTTT.

Comments on this clone: A junction boundary mismatches the germline segment, possibly from a read error. This sequence joins TRBV6-5 and TRBJ1-2; TRBD1 aligns across 7 bases. Looked up from germline, CDR1 is MNHEY and CDR2 is SVGAGI. The CDR3 is made up of 15 amino acids. This chain's CDR3 is CASSYWEGAGYGYTF. The CDR3 region has the DNA TGTGCCAGCAGCTACTGGGAGGGGGCTGGCTATGGCTACACCTTC.

The chain is built from TRBV7-8 and TRBJ2-7; D is perhaps TRBD1 (6 bases). V gave up 1 base and J gave up 5 bases, with 12 bases separating them. CDR3 length: 14 residues. CDR1 SGHVS and CDR2 FQNEAQ come from the germline V gene. The DNA for the CDR3 is TGTGCCAGCAGCTTAGTACGCAGGGGCAACGAGCAGTACTTC. Its protein product is CASSLVRRGNEQYF.

The chain is built from TRBV7-6 and TRBJ1-2; TRBD1 is a possible D gene (5 bases). Trimming removed 1 base at V and 8 bases at J, with 14 bases between. In germline, CDR1 is SGHVS, CDR2 FNYEAQ. The CDR3 has 14 amino acids. CDR3 in DNA: TGTGCCAGCAGCTTAGGTATCGACAGAAGCGGCTACACCTTC. This gives the protein CASSLGIDRSGYTF. Full variable domain (outside the CDR3, taken from reference TRBV7-6 and TRBJ1-2): GAGVSQSPRYKVTKRGQDVALRCDPISGHVSLYWYRQALGQGPEFLTYFNYEAQQDKSGLPNDRFSAERPEGSISTLTIQRTEQRDSAMYRCASSLGIDRSGYTFGSGTRLTVV.